Below, one TCR beta chain is given with its context. These data are taken from a study of blood T cell repertoires in COVID-19. Across the whole study: The United States, Italy and Spain supplied acute and convalescent COVID-19 samples. PBMCs, B-cell-depleted T cells, or T cells provided the cDNA or gDNA that made up the material.

Sequenced by immunoSEQ multiplex PCR; TCRdb stores in-frame clones only, minus some. The sample has tens of thousands of clones, just over 85% seen once; the top ten hold roughly 2%. This TCR was recovered from a man between 25 and 39 years old with acute or convalescent COVID-19. The sample consisted of peripheral blood.

In DNA, the CDR3 is TGTGCCTGGAGTCCTATTGTTCGTTCCTATGGCTACACCTTC. Translation: CAWSPIVRSYGYTF. The rearrangement uses TRBV30 and TRBJ1-2; D ambiguous. Germline V lookup: CDR1 GTSNPN, CDR2 SVGIG (reference sequence). The CDR3 loop spans 14 amino acids. V was cut by 2 bases and J by 4 bases, with 14 bases left in between.